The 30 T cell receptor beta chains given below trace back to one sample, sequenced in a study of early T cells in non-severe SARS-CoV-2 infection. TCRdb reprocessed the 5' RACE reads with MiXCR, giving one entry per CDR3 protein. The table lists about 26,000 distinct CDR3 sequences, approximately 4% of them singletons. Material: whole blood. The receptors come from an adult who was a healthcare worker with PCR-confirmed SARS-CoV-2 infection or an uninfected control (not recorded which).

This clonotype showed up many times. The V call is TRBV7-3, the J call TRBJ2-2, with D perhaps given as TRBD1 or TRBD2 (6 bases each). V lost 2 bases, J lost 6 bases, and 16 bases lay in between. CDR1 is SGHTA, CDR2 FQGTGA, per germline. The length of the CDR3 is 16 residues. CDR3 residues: CASSLSGGGGPGELFF. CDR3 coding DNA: TGTGCCAGCAGCTTATCTGGCGGAGGGGGACCCGGGGAGCTGTTTTTT.

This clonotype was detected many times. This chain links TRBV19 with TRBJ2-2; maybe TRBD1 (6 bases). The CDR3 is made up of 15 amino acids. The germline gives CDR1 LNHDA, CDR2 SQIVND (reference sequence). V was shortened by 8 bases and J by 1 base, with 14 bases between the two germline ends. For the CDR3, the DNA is TGTGCCAGTTCGAAACAGGGCCAGAACACCGGGGAGCTGTTTTTT. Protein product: CASSKQGQNTGELFF.

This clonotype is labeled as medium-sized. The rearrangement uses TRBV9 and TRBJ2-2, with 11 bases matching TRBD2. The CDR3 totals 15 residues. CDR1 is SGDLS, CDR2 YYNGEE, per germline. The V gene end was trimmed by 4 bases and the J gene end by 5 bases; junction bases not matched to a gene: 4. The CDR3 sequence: CASSPWTSGTGELFF. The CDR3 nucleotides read TGTGCCAGCAGCCCTTGGACTAGCGGGACCGGGGAGCTGTTTTTT.

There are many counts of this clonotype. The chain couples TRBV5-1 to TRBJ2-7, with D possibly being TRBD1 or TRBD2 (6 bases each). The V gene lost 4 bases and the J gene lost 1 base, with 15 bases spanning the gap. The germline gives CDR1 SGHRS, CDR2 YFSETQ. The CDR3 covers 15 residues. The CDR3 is CASSDRQEGSYEQYF. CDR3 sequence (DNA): TGCGCCAGCAGCGACCGACAGGAGGGGTCCTACGAGCAGTACTTC. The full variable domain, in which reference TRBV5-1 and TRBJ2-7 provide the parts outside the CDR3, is KAGVTQTPRYLIKTRGQQVTLSCSPISGHRSVSWYQQTPGQGLQFLFEYFSETQRNKGNFPGRFSGRQFSNSRSEMNVSTLELGDSALYLCASSDRQEGSYEQYFGPGTRLTVT.

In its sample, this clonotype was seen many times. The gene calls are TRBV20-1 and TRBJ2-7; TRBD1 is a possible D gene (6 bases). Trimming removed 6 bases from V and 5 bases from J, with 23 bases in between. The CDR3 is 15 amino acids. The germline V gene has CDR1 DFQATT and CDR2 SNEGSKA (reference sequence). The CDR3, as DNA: TGCAGTGCAAGCCCCGACCCACAGGGTTATGACGAGCAGTACTTC. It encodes CSASPDPQGYDEQYF.

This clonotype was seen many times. Here the CDR3 reads CASSRVPGLSSYEQYF. The CDR3 DNA follows: TGTGCCAGTAGTAGAGTCCCGGGACTATCGTCCTACGAGCAGTACTTC. This chain uses TRBV19 with TRBJ2-7; TRBD2 matches 7 bases. Germline V gene sequence: CDR1 LNHDA, CDR2 SQIVND (reference sequence). Unmatched junction bases numbered 10, after V lost 4 bases and J lost 1 base. This CDR3 comprises 16 residues.

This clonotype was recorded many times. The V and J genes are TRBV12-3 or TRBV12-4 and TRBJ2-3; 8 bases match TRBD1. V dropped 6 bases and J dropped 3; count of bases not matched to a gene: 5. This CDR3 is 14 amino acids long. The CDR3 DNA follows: TGTGCCAGCAGGCCGCAGGGGGCGACAGATACGCAGTATTTT. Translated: CASRPQGATDTQYF.

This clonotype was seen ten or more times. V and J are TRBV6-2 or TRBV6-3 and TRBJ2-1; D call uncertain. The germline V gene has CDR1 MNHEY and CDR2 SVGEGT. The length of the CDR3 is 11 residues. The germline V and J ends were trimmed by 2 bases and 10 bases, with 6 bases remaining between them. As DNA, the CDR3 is TGTGCCAGCAGTTACGGGCGAGAGCAGTTCTTC. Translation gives CASSYGREQFF.

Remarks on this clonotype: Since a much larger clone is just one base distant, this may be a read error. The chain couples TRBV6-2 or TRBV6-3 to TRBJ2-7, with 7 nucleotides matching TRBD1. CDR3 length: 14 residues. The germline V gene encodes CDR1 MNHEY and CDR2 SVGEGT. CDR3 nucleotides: TGTGCCAGCAGCGACAGGGTCCATACCTACGAGCAGTGCTTC. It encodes CASSDRVHTYEQCF.

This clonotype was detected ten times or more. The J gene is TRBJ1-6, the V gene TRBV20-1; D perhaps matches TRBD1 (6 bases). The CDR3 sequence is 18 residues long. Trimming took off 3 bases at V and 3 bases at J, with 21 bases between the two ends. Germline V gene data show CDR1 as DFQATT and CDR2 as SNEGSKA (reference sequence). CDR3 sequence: CSARHHPLGTRYNSPLHF. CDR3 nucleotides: TGCAGTGCTAGGCACCATCCCCTCGGGACACGCTATAATTCACCCCTCCACTTT.

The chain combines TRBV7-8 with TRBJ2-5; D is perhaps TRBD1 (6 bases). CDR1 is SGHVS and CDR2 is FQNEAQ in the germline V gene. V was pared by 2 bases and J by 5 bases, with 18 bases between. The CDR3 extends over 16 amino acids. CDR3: CASSLSRGLGGETQYF. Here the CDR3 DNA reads TGTGCCAGCAGCTTATCCAGGGGCCTTGGGGGTGAGACCCAGTACTTC.

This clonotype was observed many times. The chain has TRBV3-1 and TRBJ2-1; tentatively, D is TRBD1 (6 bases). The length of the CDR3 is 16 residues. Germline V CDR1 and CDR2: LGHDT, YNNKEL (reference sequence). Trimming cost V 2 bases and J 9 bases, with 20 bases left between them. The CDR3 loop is CASSQKSWQGFGEQFF. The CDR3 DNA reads TGTGCCAGCAGCCAAAAAAGTTGGCAGGGGTTCGGTGAGCAGTTCTTC.

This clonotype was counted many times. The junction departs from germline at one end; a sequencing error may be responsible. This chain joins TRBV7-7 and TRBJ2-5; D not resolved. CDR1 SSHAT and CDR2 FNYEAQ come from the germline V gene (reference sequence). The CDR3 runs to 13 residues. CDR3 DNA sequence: TGTGCTAGCAGCCAAGTTTCCCAAGAGACCCAGTACTTC. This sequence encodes CASSQVSQETQYF.

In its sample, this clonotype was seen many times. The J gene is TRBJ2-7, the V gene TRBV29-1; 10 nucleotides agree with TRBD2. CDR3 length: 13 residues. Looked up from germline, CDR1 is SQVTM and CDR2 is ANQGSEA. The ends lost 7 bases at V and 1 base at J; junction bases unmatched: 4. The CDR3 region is CSARTSGSYEQYF. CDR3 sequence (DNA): TGCAGCGCTAGGACTAGCGGATCCTACGAGCAGTACTTC.

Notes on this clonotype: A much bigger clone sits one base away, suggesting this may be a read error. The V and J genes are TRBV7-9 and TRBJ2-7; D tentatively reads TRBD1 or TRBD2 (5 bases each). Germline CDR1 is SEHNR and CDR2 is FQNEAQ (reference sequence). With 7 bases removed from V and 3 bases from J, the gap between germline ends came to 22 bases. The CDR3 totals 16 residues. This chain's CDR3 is CASNSHSGQSFYEQYF. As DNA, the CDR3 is TGTGCCAGCAACTCCCACTCGGGGCAATCCTTCTACGAGCAGTACTTC.

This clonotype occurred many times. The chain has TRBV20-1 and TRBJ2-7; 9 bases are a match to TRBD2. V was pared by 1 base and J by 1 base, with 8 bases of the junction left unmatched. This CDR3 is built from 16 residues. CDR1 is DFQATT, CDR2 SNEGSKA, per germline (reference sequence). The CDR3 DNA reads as TGCAGTGCTAGAGGGCCGTCTAGCGGGACATCCTACGAGCAGTACTTC. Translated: CSARGPSSGTSYEQYF.

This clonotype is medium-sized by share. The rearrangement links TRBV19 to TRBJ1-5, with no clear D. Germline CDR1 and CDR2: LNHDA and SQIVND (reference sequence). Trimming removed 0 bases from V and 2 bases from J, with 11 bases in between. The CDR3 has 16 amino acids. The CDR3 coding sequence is TGTGCCAGTAGTATAGATTTCAGTGGGGGCAATCAGCCCCAGCATTTT. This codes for CASSIDFSGGNQPQHF. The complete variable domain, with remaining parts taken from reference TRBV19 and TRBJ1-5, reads DGGITQSPKYLFRKEGQNVTLSCEQNLNHDAMYWYRQDPGQGLRLIYYSQIVNDFQKGDIAEGYSVSREKKESFPLTVTSAQKNPTAFYLCASSIDFSGGNQPQHFGDGTRLSIL.

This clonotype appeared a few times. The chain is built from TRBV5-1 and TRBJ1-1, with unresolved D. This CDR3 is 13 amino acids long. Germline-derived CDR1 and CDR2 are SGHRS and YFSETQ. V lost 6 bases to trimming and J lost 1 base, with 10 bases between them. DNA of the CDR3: TGCGCCAGCACCACTCAGGAGAACACTGAAGCTTTCTTT. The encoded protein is CASTTQENTEAFF.

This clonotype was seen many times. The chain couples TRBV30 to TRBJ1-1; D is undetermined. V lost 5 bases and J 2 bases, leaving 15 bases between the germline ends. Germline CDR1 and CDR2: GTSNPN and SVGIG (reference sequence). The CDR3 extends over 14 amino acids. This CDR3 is CAWSHSNSNTEAFF. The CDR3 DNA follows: TGTGCCTGGTCCCATTCCAATAGCAACACTGAAGCTTTCTTT.

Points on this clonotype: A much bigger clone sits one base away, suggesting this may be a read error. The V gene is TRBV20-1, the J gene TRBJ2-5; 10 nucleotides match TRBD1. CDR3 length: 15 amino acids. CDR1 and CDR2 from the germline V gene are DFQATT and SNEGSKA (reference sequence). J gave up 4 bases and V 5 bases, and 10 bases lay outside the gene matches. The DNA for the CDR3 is TGCAGTGCTTTAGAACTCGGACAGGGGGGAGAGACCCAGTACTTC. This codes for CSALELGQGGETQYF.

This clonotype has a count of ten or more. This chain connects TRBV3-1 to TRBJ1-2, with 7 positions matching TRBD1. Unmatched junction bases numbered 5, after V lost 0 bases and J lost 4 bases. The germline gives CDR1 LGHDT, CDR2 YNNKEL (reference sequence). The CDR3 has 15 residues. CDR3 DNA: TGTGCCAGCAGCCAAGATGCAGGGGGAGGCTATGGCTACACCTTC. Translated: CASSQDAGGGYGYTF.

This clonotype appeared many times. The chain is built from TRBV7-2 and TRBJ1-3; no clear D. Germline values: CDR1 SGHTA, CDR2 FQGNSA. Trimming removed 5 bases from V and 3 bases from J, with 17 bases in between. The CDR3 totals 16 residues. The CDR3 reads CASSPGPGRDGNTIYF. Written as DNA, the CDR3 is TGTGCCAGCAGCCCAGGCCCCGGGAGAGATGGAAACACCATATATTTT.

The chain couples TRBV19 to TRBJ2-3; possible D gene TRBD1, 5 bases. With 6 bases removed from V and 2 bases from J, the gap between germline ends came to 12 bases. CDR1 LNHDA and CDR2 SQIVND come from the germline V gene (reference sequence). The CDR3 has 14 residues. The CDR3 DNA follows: TGTGCCAGTAGCATACAGGTATCCACAGATACGCAGTATTTT. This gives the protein CASSIQVSTDTQYF.

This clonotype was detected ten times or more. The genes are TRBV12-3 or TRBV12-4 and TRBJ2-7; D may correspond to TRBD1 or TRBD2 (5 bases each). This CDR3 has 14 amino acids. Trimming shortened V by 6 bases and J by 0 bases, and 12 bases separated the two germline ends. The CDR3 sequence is CASSERGRSYEQYF. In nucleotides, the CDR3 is TGTGCCAGCAGCGAGAGGGGCCGCTCCTACGAGCAGTACTTC.

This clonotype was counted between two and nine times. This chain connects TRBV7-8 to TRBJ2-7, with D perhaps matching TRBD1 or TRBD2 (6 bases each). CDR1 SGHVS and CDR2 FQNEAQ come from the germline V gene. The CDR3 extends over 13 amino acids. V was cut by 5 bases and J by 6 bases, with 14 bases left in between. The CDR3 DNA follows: TGTGCCAGCAGCCCAAGACAGGAGGGCGAGCAGTACTTC. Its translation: CASSPRQEGEQYF.

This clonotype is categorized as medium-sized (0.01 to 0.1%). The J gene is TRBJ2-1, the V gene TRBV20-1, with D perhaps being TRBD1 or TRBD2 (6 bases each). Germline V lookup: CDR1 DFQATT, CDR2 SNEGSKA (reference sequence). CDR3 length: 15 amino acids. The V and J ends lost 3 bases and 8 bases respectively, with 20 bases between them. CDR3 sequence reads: CSARALTGGLDEQFF. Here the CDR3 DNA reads TGCAGTGCTAGGGCTCTGACAGGAGGGTTGGATGAGCAGTTCTTC.

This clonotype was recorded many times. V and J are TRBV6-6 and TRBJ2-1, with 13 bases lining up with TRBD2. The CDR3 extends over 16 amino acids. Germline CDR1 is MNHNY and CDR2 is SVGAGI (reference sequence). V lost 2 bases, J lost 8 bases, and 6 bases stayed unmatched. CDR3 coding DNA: TGTGCCAGCAGTTACCATACTAGCGGGAGGGGTGATGAGCAGTTCTTC. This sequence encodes CASSYHTSGRGDEQFF.

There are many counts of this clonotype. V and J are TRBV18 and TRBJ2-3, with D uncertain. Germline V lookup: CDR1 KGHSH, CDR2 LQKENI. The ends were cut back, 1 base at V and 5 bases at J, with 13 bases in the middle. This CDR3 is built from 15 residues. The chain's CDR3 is CASSPQIARGDTQYF. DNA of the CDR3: TGTGCCAGCTCACCACAGATTGCGCGCGGAGATACGCAGTATTTT.

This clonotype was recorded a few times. For the CDR3, the DNA is TGTGCCAGCAGCCTGTCACAGGGTATCTACGAGCAGTACTTC. Protein sequence: CASSLSQGIYEQYF. The chain has TRBV3-1 and TRBJ2-7; a possible D gene is TRBD1 (6 bases). Germline V gene lookup returns CDR1 LGHDT and CDR2 YNNKEL (reference sequence). The CDR3 covers 14 residues. The ends were cut back, 4 bases at V and 3 bases at J, with 13 bases in the middle.

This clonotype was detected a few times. Here the CDR3 DNA reads TGTGCCAGCAGCCAAGGACTAGCGGGAGGTGCCAGCACAGATACGCAGTATTTT. Translating it yields CASSQGLAGGASTDTQYF. The J gene is TRBJ2-3, the V gene TRBV4-2; TRBD2 matches 13 bases. The junction had 4 bases not matched to a gene; V was cut back by 1 base and J by 0 bases. From germline, CDR1 is LGHNA and CDR2 YNFKEQ. The CDR3 sequence is 18 residues long.